Shown below are 14 T cell receptor beta chains from a single sample sequenced in a study of blood T cell repertoires in COVID-19. Assay: immunoSEQ multiplex PCR; the TCRdb copy retains only in-frame clones and omits some. The table includes approximately 150,000 clones, about nine tenths detected once. The sample comprised peripheral blood. All receptors derive from a man between 18 and 29 years old with COVID-19, enrolled during active disease.

The V call is TRBV11-2, the J call TRBJ2-7; D is unclear. This CDR3 has 11 residues. V was pared by 4 bases and J by 9 bases, with 10 bases between. Germline V CDR1 and CDR2: SGHAT, FQNNGV. CDR3 coding DNA: TGTGCCAGCAGCTCAAATCGAGGGCAGTACTTC. Translation gives CASSSNRGQYF.

This rearrangement joins TRBV5-5 to TRBJ2-2, with 14 bases matching TRBD2. CDR3 length: 15 amino acids. CDR1 is SGHKS and CDR2 is YYEKEE in the germline V gene (reference sequence). J gave up 6 bases and V 6 bases, and 4 bases lay outside the gene matches. For the CDR3, the DNA is TGTGCCAGCACCGGGACTAGCGGGAGAGCCGGGGAGCTGTTTTTT. It specifies CASTGTSGRAGELFF. The whole variable domain, filled in from reference TRBV5-5 and TRBJ2-2, reads DAGVTQSPTHLIKTRGQQVTLRCSPISGHKSVSWYQQVLGQGPQFIFQYYEKEERGRGNFPDRFSARQFPNYSSELNVNALLLGDSALYLCASTGTSGRAGELFFGEGSRLTVL.

The rearrangement links TRBV6-2 or TRBV6-3 to TRBJ2-2; maybe TRBD2 (7 bases). Trimming pared 2 bases from V and 4 bases from J, leaving 14 bases between. CDR3 length equals 16 residues. In germline, CDR1 is MNHEY, CDR2 SVGEGT. The CDR3 sequence: CASSYIGGRITGELFF. The CDR3 DNA reads as TGTGCCAGCAGTTACATCGGGGGGCGGATCACCGGGGAGCTGTTTTTT.

This rearrangement joins TRBV7-8 to TRBJ1-2; 10 bases match TRBD1. The CDR3 loop spans 15 amino acids. V dropped 5 bases and J dropped 6; count of bases not matched to a gene: 9. Germline CDR1 SGHVS, CDR2 FQNEAQ. The chain's CDR3 is CASSMTGTGEDGYTF. In DNA, the CDR3 is TGTGCCAGCAGCATGACCGGGACAGGGGAAGATGGCTACACCTTC.

About this clone: Compared with germline, one end of the junction differs, possibly owing to a read error. J is TRBJ1-4 and V is TRBV5-8; maybe TRBD1 (5 bases). The CDR3 extends over 16 amino acids. Looked up from germline, CDR1 is SGHTS and CDR2 is YDEGEE. The CDR3 DNA reads as TGTGCCAGCAGCCCCGGGACTCCGAAATTGGGCGAAAAACTGCTTTTT. This translates into CASSPGTPKLGEKLLF.

This chain uses TRBV28 with TRBJ1-5, with a possible D match to TRBD1 (5 bases). Germline CDR1 and CDR2: MDHEN and SYDVKM. There are 14 residues in the CDR3. The V gene lost 3 bases and the J gene lost 1 base, with 7 bases spanning the gap. CDR3 loop: CASSLTASNQPQHF. The CDR3 DNA reads as TGTGCCAGCAGTTTGACAGCAAGCAATCAGCCCCAGCATTTT.

For the CDR3, the DNA is TGCAGCGTCCTGGACGGGGGTGGGTGGGAGCTGTTTTTT. As protein: CSVLDGGGWELFF. The V gene is TRBV29-1, the J gene TRBJ2-2; D is perhaps TRBD2 (6 bases). V was trimmed by 6 bases and J by 9 bases, leaving 17 bases between them. Germline V CDR1 and CDR2: SQVTM, ANQGSEA. The CDR3 spans 13 residues.

The J gene is TRBJ2-7, the V gene TRBV30; 7 bases are a match to TRBD1. Germline-derived CDR1 and CDR2 are GTSNPN and SVGIG (reference sequence). V shed 2 bases, J shed 7 bases, and the junction held 8 bases outside the gene matches. The CDR3 spans 13 residues. The CDR3 sequence: CAWSWTGPGEQYF. In DNA, the CDR3 is TGTGCCTGGAGTTGGACAGGCCCGGGGGAGCAGTACTTC.

This clone appeared once. The chain is built from TRBV19 and TRBJ2-2; D ambiguous. The germline V and J ends were trimmed by 4 bases and 1 base, with 7 bases remaining between them. This CDR3 has 14 residues. The germline V gene has CDR1 LNHDA and CDR2 SQIVND (reference sequence). The CDR3 region is CASSTRRNTGELFF. The CDR3 DNA reads TGTGCCAGTAGTACGAGGAGGAACACCGGGGAGCTGTTTTTT.

This clone was seen only once. The rearrangement links TRBV9 to TRBJ1-3; no clear D. Between the trimmed V and J ends, which lost 0 bases and 0 bases, there was a span of 7 bases. Per the germline V gene, CDR1 is SGDLS and CDR2 is YYNGEE. The CDR3 is 15 amino acids. The CDR3 reads CASSVDLSSGNTIYF. The CDR3 coding sequence is TGTGCCAGCAGCGTAGACCTGAGCTCTGGAAACACCATATATTTT.

The CDR3 DNA reads TGTGCCAGCTCACTGCGCGGGAGGGCCGGTAATGAGCAGTTCTTC. It specifies CASSLRGRAGNEQFF. The V gene is TRBV18, the J gene TRBJ2-1; 9 nucleotides line up with TRBD2. J gave up 7 bases and V 4 bases, and 8 bases lay outside the gene matches. The CDR3 extends over 15 amino acids. Germline V gene lookup returns CDR1 KGHSH and CDR2 LQKENI.

This rearrangement joins TRBV5-6 to TRBJ1-4; D unclear. V was shortened by 3 bases and J by 13 bases, with 19 bases between the two germline ends. Germline CDR1 SGHDT, CDR2 YYEEEE. The CDR3 sequence is 14 residues long. CDR3 in DNA: TGTGCCAGCAGCTCGGGGTCGGGAGACGCAAGACTGTTTTTT. Translation: CASSSGSGDARLFF.

V is TRBV6-5 and J is TRBJ2-1; 9 positions agree with TRBD2. Germline V gene lookup returns CDR1 MNHEY and CDR2 SVGAGI. Trimming at V came to 8 bases and at J to 5 bases, leaving 4 bases not matched to a gene. This CDR3 region has 13 residues. CDR3 sequence (DNA): TGTGCCAGCGTGAGACTAGCGGACAATGAGCAGTTCTTC. Translated, it gives CASVRLADNEQFF.

This chain connects TRBV28 to TRBJ1-1; 10 nucleotides line up with TRBD1. CDR1 and CDR2 from the germline V gene are MDHEN and SYDVKM. The trim removed 6 bases at V and 5 bases at J, leaving 6 bases unmatched. This CDR3 has 14 amino acids. CDR3 amino acids: CASSQTGGRTEAFF. The CDR3 DNA reads TGTGCCAGCAGCCAGACAGGGGGCAGGACTGAAGCTTTCTTT.